Detailed here is one T cell receptor (beta chain). Antigen unknown. This specimen comes from a study of T cell responses to AZD1222 COVID-19 vaccine. In the study overall: Analysis merged second doses at about 4 or about 12 weeks.

Repertoires were generated with immunoSEQ multiplex PCR, while TCRdb's copy carries only in-frame clones and drops some. The sample has tens of thousands of clones, 85% seen once. General study results and limits: In the spike-specific TCR repertoire, nearly half reportedly target unmutated variant regions. At study baseline, merely over 5 AZD1222 recipients were seropositive. Among the donors, most were white British and more were female, and clonal diversity was possibly underestimated.

This specimen consisted of peripheral blood, obtained on day 0 of AZD1222 vaccination. The sequence derives from an adult in good health.

CDR3 coding DNA: TGTGCCATCAGTGATGGGACTAGCGGGAACAATGAGCAGTTCTTC. Translating it yields CAISDGTSGNNEQFF. The genes are TRBV10-3 and TRBJ2-1; 13 positions agree with TRBD2. There are 15 residues in the CDR3. Trimming removed 3 bases from V and 5 bases from J; junction bases left unmatched: 1. Looked up from germline, CDR1 is ENHRY and CDR2 is SYGVKD.